This T cell receptor (beta chain) was captured in a study of blood T cell repertoires in COVID-19. Study background: T cells, B-cell-depleted T cells, or PBMCs supplied cDNA or gDNA.

Some clones are missing from TCRdb's copy, which holds only in-frame ones; the method was immunoSEQ multiplex PCR. The sample has tens of thousands of clones, 82% seen once. CDR3 length: 15 amino acids. V lost 4 bases and J lost 4, with 15 bases in between. Per the germline V gene, CDR1 is SGHRS and CDR2 is YFSETQ. Sequences were obtained from peripheral blood. The chain joins TRBV5-1 to TRBJ2-1, with D tentatively TRBD1 (6 bases). This TCR was sampled from an elderly woman with acute or convalescent COVID-19. The CDR3 sequence is CASSPRGTVYNEQFF. The DNA of the CDR3 is TGCGCCAGCAGCCCGAGGGGGACGGTATACAATGAGCAGTTCTTC.